Listed below are T cell receptor beta chains from one sample, sequenced in a study of T cell changes during pregnancy in multiple sclerosis. TCRdb's copy holds only in-frame clones and misses some; the assay was immunoSEQ multiplex PCR. The data show 25,000 to 40,000 clones, around 91% seen once. This material consisted of CD8+ T cells from peripheral blood mononuclear cells, taken in the second trimester of pregnancy. The receptor set was obtained from a female donor with multiple sclerosis, enrolled in a pregnancy study. CDR3s include the opening cysteine and the closing phenylalanine or tryptophan.

v_gene: TRBV9
CDR3aa: CASSGHLQETQYF

v_gene: TRBV4-1
CDR3aa: CASSQAGGGTGELFF

v_gene: TRBV25-1
CDR3aa: CASSDLTGGTGELFF

v_gene: TRBV14
CDR3aa: CASSQDEAGQGRPMNTEAFF

v_gene: TRBV6-5
CDR3aa: CASSLQSYNEQFF

v_gene: TRBV7-2
CDR3aa: CASSTYSRDEQYF

v_gene: TRBV7-2
CDR3aa: CASSLGTGYEQYF

v_gene: TRBV27
CDR3aa: CASRIGTTSSYEQYF

v_gene: TRBV27
CDR3aa: CASSPAGSGAGFDTQYF

v_gene: TRBV5-5
CDR3aa: CASSFRTGGDGYTF

v_gene: TRBV13
CDR3aa: CASSTKTSGSFLGETQYF

v_gene: TRBV6-6
CDR3aa: CASSPGRERETQYF

v_gene: TRBV4-1
CDR3aa: CASSPWAGGYPDTQYF

v_gene: TRBV19
CDR3aa: CASSLRDGELFF

v_gene: TRBV19
CDR3aa: CAISPGQAHNEQFF

v_gene: TRBV6-5
CDR3aa: CASSYGRERGYNEQFF

v_gene: TRBV12-1
CDR3aa: CASIPGLLREQYF

v_gene: TRBV7-9
CDR3aa: CASSPSGSSYNEQFF

v_gene: TRBV2
CDR3aa: CASSEAPRNTGELFF

v_gene: TRBV21-1
CDR3aa: CASSKRYRGSYEQYF

v_gene: TRBV27
CDR3aa: CASSFTSGVYEQYF

v_gene: TRBV6-4
CDR3aa: CASGNKEQYF

v_gene: TRBV30
CDR3aa: CAGRQGEFYEQYF

v_gene: TRBV6-1
CDR3aa: CASSEVADSYTF

v_gene: TRBV27
CDR3aa: CASSFVAGGFDEQFF

v_gene: TRBV5-1
CDR3aa: CASISWAGGSNEQFF

v_gene: TRBV4-2
CDR3aa: CASSQIQGLSYEQYF